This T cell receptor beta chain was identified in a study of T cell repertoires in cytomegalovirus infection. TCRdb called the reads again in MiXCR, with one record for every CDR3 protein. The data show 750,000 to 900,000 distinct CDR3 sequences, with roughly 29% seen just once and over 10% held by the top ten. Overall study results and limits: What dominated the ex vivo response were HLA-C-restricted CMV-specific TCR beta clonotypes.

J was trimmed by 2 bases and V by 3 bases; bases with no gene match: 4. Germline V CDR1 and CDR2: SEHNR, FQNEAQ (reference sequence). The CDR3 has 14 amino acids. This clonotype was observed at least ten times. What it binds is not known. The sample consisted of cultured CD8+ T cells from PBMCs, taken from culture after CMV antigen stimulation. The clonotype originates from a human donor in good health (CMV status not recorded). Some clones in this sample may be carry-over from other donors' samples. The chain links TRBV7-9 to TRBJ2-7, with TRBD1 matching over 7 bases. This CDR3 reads CASSFRDRPYEQYF. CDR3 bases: TGTGCCAGCAGCTTCCGGGACAGACCCTACGAGCAGTACTTC.